Each of the 4 T cell receptor beta chains below was sequenced from the same sample in a study of T cells after yellow fever vaccination. One entry per CDR3 protein results from TCRdb running MiXCR on the 5' RACE reads. The table lists around 310,000 distinct CDR3 sequences, around 4% of them singletons. The sequencing used PBMCs, collected on the day of the yellow fever booster vaccination. These receptors originate from a young man who received the YFV17D yellow fever vaccine.

The chain links TRBV27 to TRBJ1-2; 10 nucleotides line up with TRBD1. Germline CDR1 is MNHEY and CDR2 is SMNVEV (reference sequence). The CDR3 is made up of 12 amino acids. The junction had 8 bases not matched to a gene; V was cut back by 6 bases and J by 13 bases. The CDR3 region is CASSPGTGACTF. The CDR3 DNA follows: TGTGCCAGCAGCCCGGGGACAGGGGCTTGCACCTTC.

This clonotype was observed many times. This chain links TRBV7-8 with TRBJ2-1, with D perhaps assigned TRBD1 or TRBD2 (5 bases each). CDR1 is SGHVS, CDR2 FQNEAQ, per germline. V lost 1 base, J lost 9 bases, and 19 bases lay in between. This CDR3 comprises 16 residues. CDR3 nucleotide sequence: TGTGCCAGCAGCTTAGGCTTGGGGGAATACCGGGGTGAGCAGTTCTTC. It encodes CASSLGLGEYRGEQFF.

This clonotype was counted many times. The J gene is TRBJ2-4, the V gene TRBV4-1; maybe TRBD2 (6 bases). The CDR3 is 17 amino acids. CDR1 is MGHRA and CDR2 is YSYEKL in the germline V gene. V dropped 4 bases and J dropped 5 bases, with 21 bases sitting between them. This CDR3 is CASSRPWGSPGENIQYF. The CDR3 region has the DNA TGCGCCAGCAGCCGCCCTTGGGGCTCCCCGGGGGAAAACATTCAGTACTTC.

This clonotype occurred many times. V usage is TRBV9 and J usage is TRBJ1-1; perhaps TRBD1 as D (6 bases). V dropped 3 bases and J dropped 3 bases, with 15 bases sitting between them. Per the germline V gene, CDR1 is SGDLS and CDR2 is YYNGEE. The CDR3 is 15 amino acids. The CDR3 here is CASSEEQGLYTEAFF. CDR3 nucleotides: TGTGCCAGCAGCGAAGAACAGGGATTGTACACTGAAGCTTTCTTT.